Listed below are T cell receptor beta chains from one sample, sequenced in a study of blood T cell repertoires in COVID-19. Measured with immunoSEQ multiplex PCR; TCRdb has only the in-frame clones, and not every one. The repertoire consists of 440,000 or so clones, with about 89% occurring once and the leading ten covering 1.5% to 1.7%. Sequenced sample: peripheral blood. The origin of the receptors is a middle-aged woman with COVID-19, enrolled during active disease. Both conserved end residues are part of each CDR3. A D gene is named only where the DNA matches it firmly. Clone size is shown for a subset of rows, as once, few, many or a class of expanded clone.

d_call	j_call	clone_size	v_call	cdr3_nt	cdr3_aa
-	TRBJ2-7	once	TRBV11-2	TGTGCCAGCTCACGGGGATTGGCCTACGAGCAGTACTTC	CASSRGLAYEQYF
-	TRBJ1-2	-	TRBV10-3	TGTGCCATCAGTGAGTCCAGGGTGCACTATGGCTACACCTTC	CAISESRVHYGYTF
-	TRBJ1-1	-	TRBV6-5	TGTGCCAGCAAACAGCTCATGAACACTGAAGCTTTCTTT	CASKQLMNTEAFF
TRBD1	TRBJ1-2	-	TRBV5-1	TGCGCCAGCAGCTTAGGGACAGGGGGCACCTATGGCTACACCTTC	CASSLGTGGTYGYTF
TRBD2	TRBJ2-7	-	TRBV4-3	TGCGCCAGCAGCCAGGACGCTAGCGGGAGTAGGTACGAGCAGTACTTC	CASSQDASGSRYEQYF
TRBD1	TRBJ2-7	-	TRBV28	TGTGCCAGCAGTTTATCAGGGGGCAGCTACGAGCAGTACTTC	CASSLSGGSYEQYF
-	TRBJ2-2	-	TRBV30	TGTGCCTGGAGTGTAGCCCTCGCGGGGATCGGGGAGCTGTTTTTT	CAWSVALAGIGELFF
TRBD1	TRBJ1-2	-	TRBV7-9	TGTGCCAGCAGCCGGGACAGGGAGTCTGGCTACACCTTC	CASSRDRESGYTF
TRBD1	TRBJ2-5	-	TRBV19	TGTGCCAGTAGTAAGGACAGGGAAGAAACCCAGTACTTC	CASSKDREETQYF
-	TRBJ2-3	-	TRBV19	TGTGCCAGTAGTACGACTGGGTTCTTAACTAGCACAGATACGCAGTATTTT	CASSTTGFLTSTDTQYF
TRBD1	TRBJ2-5	-	TRBV4-1	TGCGCCAGCAGCCTCGCCGGGACAGGGAGTTTAGTCGGGGAGACCCAGTACTTC	CASSLAGTGSLVGETQYF
TRBD2	TRBJ2-1	-	TRBV9	TGTGCCAGCAGCGCTCTAACTAGCGGGGGAAACAATGAGCAGTTCTTC	CASSALTSGGNNEQFF
-	TRBJ1-1	-	TRBV19	TGTGCCAGTAGTATTAATCAGGGTAAACGGAACACTGAAGCTTTCTTT	CASSINQGKRNTEAFF
TRBD1	TRBJ2-5	-	TRBV6-2/TRBV6-3	TGTGCCAGCAGCAAGAGGGACAGGGGGTATGAGACCCAGTACTTC	CASSKRDRGYETQYF
-	TRBJ1-6	-	TRBV5-5	TGTGCCAGCAGCTTGGAGCGGGGGGATTCACCCCTCCACTTT	CASSLERGDSPLHF
-	TRBJ2-7	once	TRBV10-3	TGTGCCATCAGTGAGGACAGCTACTACGAGCAGTACTTC	CAISEDSYYEQYF
-	TRBJ1-2	-	TRBV7-3	TGTGCCAGCAGCTTAACAACAGATACCGGCTACACCTTC	CASSLTTDTGYTF
-	TRBJ1-1	few	TRBV19	TGTGCCAGTTGTTCGAGGTGGACAAACTTGAACACTGAAGCTTTCTTT	CASCSRWTNLNTEAFF
-	TRBJ1-5	-	TRBV30	TGTGCCTGGCAAAACTTTCAGGGTCAGCCCCAGCATTTT	CAWQNFQGQPQHF
-	TRBJ2-1	-	TRBV6-5	TGTGCCAGCAGTTACTCTGCAGGTTTAGGATACAATGAGCAGTTCTTC	CASSYSAGLGYNEQFF
-	TRBJ1-2	-	TRBV27	TGTGCCAGCAAAACTACTCGGGGAGGCTATGGCTACACCTTC	CASKTTRGGYGYTF
TRBD1	TRBJ1-2	-	TRBV7-8	TGTGCCAGCAGCCCTACAGGGGATGGCTACACCTTC	CASSPTGDGYTF
-	TRBJ1-6	-	TRBV28	TGTGCCAGCAGTCTCGGGGGAACACCCGATACACCCCTCCACTTT	CASSLGGTPDTPLHF
TRBD1	TRBJ1-4	-	TRBV7-9	TGTGCCAGCAGCTTACGACAGGGGGCTAATGAAAAACTGTTTTTT	CASSLRQGANEKLFF
-	TRBJ2-5	-	TRBV10-3	TGTGCCATCGGGAGTCAGGATCAAACAACCTTTGGGACCCAGTACTTC	CAIGSQDQTTFGTQYF
TRBD1	TRBJ2-7	once	TRBV11-2	TGTGCCAGCAGCTTTAAGCCTGGACAGGGGGCAGTCTACGAGCAGTACTTC	CASSFKPGQGAVYEQYF
-	TRBJ2-1	-	TRBV19	TGTGCCAGTAGCCCAATGTCGGAACTAGCCAGGCACAATGAGCAGTTCTTC	CASSPMSELARHNEQFF
-	TRBJ2-1	-	TRBV9	TGTGCCAGCAGCGCCCAGCATTCGGGGGTTGGGAATGAGCAGTTCTTC	CASSAQHSGVGNEQFF
-	TRBJ2-7	-	TRBV27	TGTGCCAGCAGTTTTAGGGCCGGGACGGGAGTCTACGAGCAGTACTTC	CASSFRAGTGVYEQYF
-	TRBJ2-1	-	TRBV2	TGTGCCAGCCACGCGCCGGACGGGGAGAGGCAGTTCTTC	CASHAPDGERQFF
-	TRBJ1-5	-	TRBV5-4	TGTGCCAGCAGCGTTGACAAAATAGGTAGCAATCAGCCCCAGCATTTT	CASSVDKIGSNQPQHF
TRBD2	TRBJ2-7	-	TRBV4-1	TGCGCCAGCAGCCAAGGGGCTAGCGGTTACGAGCAGTACTTC	CASSQGASGYEQYF
-	TRBJ1-6	-	TRBV5-1	TGCGCCAGCAGCTTCGTCAGCTCCTATAATTCACCCCTCCACTTT	CASSFVSSYNSPLHF
TRBD1	TRBJ1-2	-	TRBV28	TGTGCCAGCAGCGTACTACAGGGGGTTTGGGGCTACACCTTC	CASSVLQGVWGYTF
-	TRBJ1-2	-	TRBV6-2/TRBV6-3	TGTGCCAGCAGTCCAAGATCTCGACAGGTATGGCATGGCTACACCTTC	CASSPRSRQVWHGYTF
TRBD1	TRBJ1-2	-	TRBV18	TGTGCCAGCTCACCAATTGGGCAGGGGGGCTATGGCTACACCTTC	CASSPIGQGGYGYTF
-	TRBJ1-1	-	TRBV28	TGTGCCAGCAGTTTTGGCAGGGTGAACACTGAAGCTTTCTTT	CASSFGRVNTEAFF
-	TRBJ1-6	-	TRBV28	TGTGCCAGCAACATCGGCGGGGGGGGCGCGGGAAATTCACCCCTCCACTTT	CASNIGGGGAGNSPLHF
TRBD2	TRBJ2-3	-	TRBV28	TGTGCCAGCAGTTTCTCCGGGACTAGCGGGCGCACAGATACGCAGTATTTT	CASSFSGTSGRTDTQYF
-	TRBJ1-5	few	TRBV6-4	TGTGCCAGCAGTGACAAACAGAAACAGAGCAATCAGCCCCAGCATTTT	CASSDKQKQSNQPQHF
-	TRBJ1-2	once	TRBV28	TGTGCCAGCAGTCCCCGGGGGTACAAACCCTATGGCTACACCTTC	CASSPRGYKPYGYTF
-	TRBJ2-5	-	TRBV18	TGTGCCAGCTCAAACCGCGACAGGAGTGACCGGACCCAGTACTTC	CASSNRDRSDRTQYF
-	TRBJ1-4	-	TRBV24-1	TGTGCCACCAGTGATTCGAGGGATAGGGCCTCGGCCCGTGAAAAACTGTTTTTT	CATSDSRDRASAREKLFF
TRBD1	TRBJ1-5	-	TRBV18	TGTGCCAGCTCACCACTACAGGGGCTCCATCAGCCCCAGCATTTT	CASSPLQGLHQPQHF
-	TRBJ1-3	-	TRBV15	TGTGCCACCAGTTCTAAGCCTGGAAACACCATATATTTT	CATSSKPGNTIYF
-	TRBJ2-2	-	TRBV30	TGTGCCTGGAGTGTATCGGTCACCGGGGAGCTGTTTTTT	CAWSVSVTGELFF
-	TRBJ2-3	-	TRBV4-1	TGCGCCAGCAGCCAAGACAAACTAGGGTTT	CASSQDKLGF
-	TRBJ1-2	-	TRBV6-5	TGTGCCAGCAGCCGGGGGGACGGCTACACCTTC	CASSRGDGYTF
TRBD2	TRBJ2-1	-	TRBV5-4	TGTGCCAGCAGCGCGCCGGGACTAGCTGAAAATGAGCAGTTCTTC	CASSAPGLAENEQFF
TRBD2	TRBJ2-7	-	TRBV6-5	TGTGCCAGCAGTTATCGACTAGCGGGAAAGAGGAACGAGCAGTACTTC	CASSYRLAGKRNEQYF
-	TRBJ2-2	-	TRBV10-3	TGTGCCATCAGTGCGACAGACAGGTCCGAGGGGGGGGAGCTGTTTTTT	CAISATDRSEGGELFF
TRBD1	TRBJ1-4	-	TRBV7-9	TGTGCCAGCAGCCGGGACGACAGGGTTCAAGAAAAACTGTTTTTT	CASSRDDRVQEKLFF
-	TRBJ1-2	-	TRBV25-1	TGTGCCAGCAGTGGAAACAGAGATGGCTACACCTTC	CASSGNRDGYTF